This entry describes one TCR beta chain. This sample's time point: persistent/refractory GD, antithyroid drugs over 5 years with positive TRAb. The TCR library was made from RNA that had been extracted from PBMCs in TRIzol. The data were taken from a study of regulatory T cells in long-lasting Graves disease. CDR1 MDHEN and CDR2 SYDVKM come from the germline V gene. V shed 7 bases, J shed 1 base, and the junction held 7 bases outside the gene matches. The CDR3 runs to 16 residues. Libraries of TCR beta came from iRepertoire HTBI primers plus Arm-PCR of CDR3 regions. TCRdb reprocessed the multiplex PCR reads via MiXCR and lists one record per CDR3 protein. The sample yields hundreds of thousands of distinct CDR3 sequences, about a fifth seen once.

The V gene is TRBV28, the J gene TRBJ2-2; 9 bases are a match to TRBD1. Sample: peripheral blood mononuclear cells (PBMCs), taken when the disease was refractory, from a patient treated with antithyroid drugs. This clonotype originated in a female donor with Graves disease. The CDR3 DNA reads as TGTGCCAGCAACAGGGACAGGGATGTGAACACCGGGGAGCTGTTTTTT. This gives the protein CASNRDRDVNTGELFF.